This record concerns one T cell receptor beta chain sequence. This clonotype has at least ten counts. Its antigen remains undetermined. No base qualities exist here, and no much larger clone lies one base off it. Ficoll-Paque density gradient centrifugation was used to isolate PBMCs. The listed sequencing device is Illumina NovaSeq 6000. cDNA libraries for TCRalpha and TCRbeta were prepared by 5'RACE using constant-segment primers, with sample barcodes and unique molecular identifiers added. Trizol reagent was used to extract RNA from every sample. Amplification of the libraries took two PCR steps, and the second step added a second sample barcode plus Illumina TruSeq adapters. Sequencing of libraries was performed on an Illumina NovaSeq with 2 x 150 bp paired-end reads. Regarding the original processing steps: Demultiplexing of reads and collapsing into UMI-guided consensus sequences were performed with migec v1.2.7. With mixcr v2.1.11, UMI consensuses were aligned to TRA and TRB V and J templates and assembled into clonotypes. A clonotype was counted as expanded or contracted only when both edgeR and NoisET called the clonotype significant, with the noise models trained on biological replicates. edgeR calls used a false discovery rate-adjusted p below 0.01 and a log2 fold-change threshold of 1. PCA with hierarchical clustering of max-normalized trajectories of the 1000 most abundant clonotypes was used as exploratory dynamics analysis. Separately sequenced CD4+ and CD8+ repertoires were used to assign a CD4 or CD8 phenotype to each responding clone. In TCRdb, the public reads were trimmed at Q25 with fastp and aligned with MiXCR, with productive beta chains retained. Every entry covers one CDR3 protein and lists the most common genes and DNA from its rows. These V and J calls rely on TCRdb rather than the paper's analysis. The sample table records 120,000 to 150,000 distinct CDR3 sequences; 6% to 6.5% of these occur just once. The top ten clones comprise around 1.9% of the sample.

V loses 5 bases of germline sequence and J loses 3 bases, and the interval between the two ends is 13 bases. Based on the germline V gene, the CDR1 and CDR2 sequences are SGHVS and FQNEAQ. Its CDR3 holds 14 amino acids, cysteine through phenylalanine. Only CDR3 DNA remains: 42 bases, in frame from the first base. These data originate in a study of T-cell memory formation after mild COVID-19 (TCRdb year 2021). General notes on the study: TCR sequence clusters from the two donors were largely donor specific. The cohort comprised two young, previously healthy adult volunteers, one female and one male. In two donors, T-cell clones that expanded and contracted after mild COVID-19 were tracked by sequencing TCRalpha and TCRbeta repertoires over time. Study-level results and caveats: Clones contracting from day 15 to 85 had balanced CD4/CD8 phenotypes, while a second wave expanding from day 15 to 37 was biased towards CD4+. Some responding clones were detected in pre-infection memory, which suggested that pre-existing cross-reactive memory T cells had joined the SARS-CoV-2 response. The second-wave clones that peaked on day 37 were not confirmed to be SARS-CoV-2 specific. Only a couple of mild cases were covered by the study, and larger cohorts that include severe cases with pre-infection samples were considered necessary. Contracting CD4+ clones were located mainly in the CM and EM memory subsets, whereas CD8+ clones were found to be enriched in EMRA.

The V and J segments used are TRBV7-8 and TRBJ1-1; the D region possibly corresponds to TRBD1 (6 bases align). This TCR was sampled from an adult woman who had mild COVID-19 (a few samples of this study predate the infection). The sample titles of this study are shuffled in the database, so cell type and time point are left out; the donor was told from shared clones. Sequencing input: PBMCs or a T cell subset sorted from them (not recorded which). The DNA is TGTGCCAGCAGCCTACAGGGTCAGGACACTGAAGCTTTCTTT. This translates into CASSLQGQDTEAFF.